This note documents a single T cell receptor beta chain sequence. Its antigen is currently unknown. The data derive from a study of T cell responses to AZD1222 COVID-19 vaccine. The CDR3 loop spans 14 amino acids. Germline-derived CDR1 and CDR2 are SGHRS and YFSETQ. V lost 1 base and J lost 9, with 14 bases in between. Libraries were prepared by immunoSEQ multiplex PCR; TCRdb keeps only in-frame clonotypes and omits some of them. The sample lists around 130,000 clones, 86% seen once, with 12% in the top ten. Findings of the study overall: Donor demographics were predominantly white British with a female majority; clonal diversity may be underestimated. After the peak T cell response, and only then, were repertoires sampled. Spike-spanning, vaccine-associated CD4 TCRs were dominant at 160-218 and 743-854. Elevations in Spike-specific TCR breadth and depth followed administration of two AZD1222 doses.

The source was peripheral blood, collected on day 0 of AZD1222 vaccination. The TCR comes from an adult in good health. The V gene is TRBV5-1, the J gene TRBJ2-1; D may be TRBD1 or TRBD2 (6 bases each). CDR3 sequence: CASSLQSPGAEQFF. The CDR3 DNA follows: TGCGCCAGCAGCTTGCAGAGTCCGGGGGCTGAGCAGTTCTTC.